This is a list of T cell receptor beta chains from one sample in a study of blood T cell repertoires in COVID-19. Assay: immunoSEQ multiplex PCR; the TCRdb copy retains only in-frame clones and omits some. The sample has tens of thousands of clones, nearly 95% seen once. The source material was peripheral blood. The receptor set was obtained from a human donor in a cohort sampled during active COVID-19. Both conserved end residues are part of each CDR3. Size is stated for part of the rows, as once, few or many counts, or as a class when the clone is expanded.

TRBV11-3	.	TRBJ2-2	CASSAGQGGTTGELFF
TRBV27	once	TRBJ2-4	CASRTQGSADIQYF
TRBV11-2	.	TRBJ2-7	CASRDMSSSGGPYEQYF
TRBV6-6	.	TRBJ2-1	CASTLGASGRINEQFF
TRBV11-3	once	TRBJ2-7	CASSLGGDRGNEQYF
TRBV5-4	.	TRBJ1-1	CASSLGGEGTEAFF
TRBV5-6	.	TRBJ2-1	CASSGQASPNEQFF
TRBV24-1	.	TRBJ2-7	CATSDKPGLFPPQSPSYF
TRBV19	.	TRBJ2-7	CASRRSGGTYEQYF
TRBV11-3	once	TRBJ2-1	CASSLVGPAETYNEQFF
TRBV4-1	.	TRBJ2-5	CASSQDFRQGVGFPQYF
TRBV5-6	.	TRBJ2-7	CASSLRDIGSYEQYF
TRBV7-9	.	TRBJ1-1	CASSPLGELQNLMNTEAFF
TRBV28	.	TRBJ1-3	CASAGQGNTIYF
TRBV2	.	TRBJ1-2	CASIPGSAYGYTF
TRBV2	.	TRBJ1-5	CATCGGDGNQPQHF
TRBV4-1	.	TRBJ2-5	CASSRDRERQETQYF
TRBV10-3	.	TRBJ2-5	CAISESAGYQETQYF
TRBV12-5	.	TRBJ2-1	CASGLRTSGNEQFF
TRBV9	.	TRBJ2-5	CASSVGGGPAETQYF
TRBV6-5	.	TRBJ2-1	CASSYTGTGGDEQFF
TRBV10-3	.	TRBJ2-5	CAISESGTSGRHGQYF
TRBV11-2	.	TRBJ2-7	CASSLGLVSGEQYF
TRBV27	.	TRBJ2-1	CASSLAGVNEQFF
TRBV11-2	.	TRBJ2-3	CASSFGLAGPDTQYF
TRBV2	.	TRBJ1-2	CASSAKVSGFGGYTF
TRBV9	.	TRBJ2-5	CASSFAGTEGPWGETQYF
TRBV13	.	TRBJ2-7	CASSSTPGAYEQYF
TRBV7-9	.	TRBJ2-1	CASALAGVEQFF
TRBV28	.	TRBJ2-1	CASSSPGTGVNEQFF
TRBV7-2	.	TRBJ2-6	CASSLNRGPGANVLTF
TRBV11-3	once	TRBJ2-5	CASSPRLAGDEETQYF
TRBV19	.	TRBJ1-3	CASRTAGNTIYF
TRBV5-6	.	TRBJ1-6	CASSLQGGVNSPLHF
TRBV27	.	TRBJ2-7	CASSLLARQKNYEQYF
TRBV7-9	once	TRBJ2-7	CASSLGYSSYEQYF
TRBV9	.	TRBJ1-3	CASSAPIGHSSAGNTIYF
TRBV10-2	.	TRBJ1-1	CASAVNQGDTEAFF
TRBV6-6	.	TRBJ2-3	CASRGGNTDTQYF
TRBV7-9	.	TRBJ1-2	CASSLDRGYGYTF